A single sample gave rise to the 27 T cell receptor beta chains below, sequenced in a study of beta chain features in type 1 diabetes. Expressed TCRB transcripts were sequenced after all isolated RNA was converted to cDNA. The protocol was immunoSEQ multiplex PCR, while the TCRdb copy is restricted to in-frame clones and leaves out a portion. The table has under 300,000 clones, 25% to 30% seen once. Sequencing was done on a sample of central memory CD4+ T cells from blood. The receptors stem from a young man in good health.

To note about this clone: Other DNA sequences in this specimen translate into the identical CDR3. The chain has TRBV5-5 and TRBJ2-5, with D hard to call. Germline assignment: CDR1 SGHKS and CDR2 YYEKEE (reference sequence). The CDR3 sequence is 14 residues long. The germline V and J ends were trimmed by 0 bases and 2 bases, with 8 bases remaining between them. The CDR3 region has the DNA TGTGCCAGCAGCTTGGGAACAGTACAAGAGACCCAGTACTTC. Translated: CASSLGTVQETQYF.

Only a few counts were recorded for this clone. This chain connects TRBV7-2 to TRBJ2-5; D not resolved. Germline CDR1 reads SGHTA; CDR2 reads FQGNSA. V lost 8 bases and J 3 bases, leaving 4 bases between the germline ends. The CDR3 has 10 residues. The CDR3 spells CASGKETQYF. CDR3 nucleotides: TGTGCCAGCGGCAAAGAGACCCAGTACTTC.

The V gene is TRBV7-2, the J gene TRBJ2-1; 10 bases fit TRBD1. The germline CDR1 and CDR2 sequences are SGHTA and FQGNSA. This CDR3 comprises 16 residues. V shed 5 bases and J 6 bases; nucleotides not matched to a gene: 10. The CDR3 here is CASSVVDRGLGNEQFF. The CDR3 nucleotides read TGTGCCAGCAGCGTAGTAGACAGGGGGCTGGGCAATGAGCAGTTCTTC.

V gene TRBV6-6 combines with J gene TRBJ2-5, with 12 bases that match TRBD2. This CDR3 has 13 amino acids. Germline V CDR1 and CDR2: MNHNY, SVGAGI (reference sequence). The ends lost 10 bases at V and 4 bases at J; junction bases unmatched: 4. The CDR3 nucleotides read TGTGCCACCCGACTAGCGGGAGTAGAGACCCAGTACTTC. Protein product: CATRLAGVETQYF.

The genes are TRBV7-9 and TRBJ2-3, with 10 bases fitting TRBD1. The V gene end was trimmed by 1 base and the J gene end by 4 bases; junction bases not matched to a gene: 5. This CDR3 region has 16 residues. Per the germline V gene, CDR1 is SEHNR and CDR2 is FQNEAQ (reference sequence). CDR3 in amino acids: CASSLEGQGRADTQYF. As DNA, the CDR3 is TGTGCCAGCAGCTTAGAGGGACAGGGGAGGGCAGATACGCAGTATTTT.

This chain links TRBV5-1 with TRBJ2-3; D might be TRBD1 (5 bases). This CDR3 has 15 amino acids. V shed 7 bases and J shed 4 bases, with 19 bases lying between them. The germline CDR1 and CDR2 sequences are SGHRS and YFSETQ. The CDR3 bases are TGCGCCAGCGCGCCCGGGCCCGACAGATCAGATACGCAGTATTTT. Translating it yields CASAPGPDRSDTQYF.

This chain links TRBV7-2 with TRBJ1-4; 10 nucleotides align to TRBD1. CDR1 and CDR2 (germline): SGHTA, FQGNSA. The CDR3 extends over 14 amino acids. V trimming: 5 bases; J trimming: 8 bases; junction bases outside the gene matches: 5. In DNA form, the CDR3 reads TGTGCCAGCAGCGTGACAGGGGGCGGCGAAAAACTGTTTTTT. Residues: CASSVTGGGEKLFF.

The chain couples TRBV10-3 to TRBJ2-1; TRBD2 aligns across 14 bases. Looked up from germline, CDR1 is ENHRY and CDR2 is SYGVKD. The trim removed 8 bases at V and 8 bases at J, leaving 11 bases unmatched. This CDR3 contains 16 residues. CDR3 region: CAIADSGTSGSYEQFF. DNA for the CDR3: TGTGCCATCGCGGACTCCGGGACTAGCGGGAGCTATGAGCAGTTCTTC.

This clone was counted a single time. This rearrangement joins TRBV5-6 to TRBJ2-5, with 7 positions matching TRBD1. J lost 5 bases, V lost 4 bases, and 14 bases had no gene match. Germline loops: CDR1 SGHDT, CDR2 YYEEEE. This CDR3 is built from 16 residues. The CDR3 coding sequence is TGTGCCAGCAGCCCGCTAGGACAGGACGCGGCGGAGACCCAGTACTTC. This sequence encodes CASSPLGQDAAETQYF. Full variable domain (rest looked up from reference TRBV5-6 and TRBJ2-5): DAGVTQSPTHLIKTRGQQVTLRCSPKSGHDTVSWYQQALGQGPQFIFQYYEEEERQRGNFPDRFSGHQFPNYSSELNVNALLLGDSALYLCASSPLGQDAAETQYFGPGTRLLVL.

This clone was detected a few times. The chain employs TRBV5-1 and TRBJ2-5; 10 nucleotides agree with TRBD2. Germline lookup yields CDR1 SGHRS and CDR2 YFSETQ. J lost 5 bases, V lost 3 bases, and 7 bases had no gene match. The CDR3 extends over 15 amino acids. Written as DNA, the CDR3 is TGCGCCAGCAGCTCAGCGGGACTAGCGTATGAGACCCAGTACTTC. It is translated as CASSSAGLAYETQYF.

The V gene is TRBV29-1, the J gene TRBJ2-1; D is possibly TRBD2 (5 bases). The CDR3 consists of 14 residues. V dropped 8 bases and J dropped 7 bases, with 21 bases sitting between them. Germline lookup yields CDR1 SQVTM and CDR2 ANQGSEA. The CDR3 nucleotides read TGCAGCACCCTATTTATGAGGGTTAGAAATGAGCAGTTCTTC. Encoded protein: CSTLFMRVRNEQFF.

V usage is TRBV5-5 and J usage is TRBJ2-7, with D possibly called TRBD1 or TRBD2 (5 bases each). Germline CDR1 is SGHKS and CDR2 is YYEKEE (reference sequence). With 2 bases removed from V and 0 bases from J, the gap between germline ends came to 9 bases. The CDR3 loop spans 14 amino acids. CDR3 bases: TGTGCCAGCAGCTTAAAGGGGAGCTCCTACGAGCAGTACTTC. Protein product: CASSLKGSSYEQYF.

V and J are TRBV9 and TRBJ2-5; D is possibly TRBD1 (6 bases). The CDR3 contains 13 residues. Germline values: CDR1 SGDLS, CDR2 YYNGEE. V was cut by 2 bases and J by 3 bases, with 8 bases left in between. The CDR3 region is CASSVGHEETQYF. The CDR3 region has the DNA TGTGCCAGCAGCGTGGGACATGAAGAGACCCAGTACTTC.

The chain combines TRBV7-7 with TRBJ2-5; D might be TRBD1 (5 bases). V was trimmed by 5 bases and J by 5 bases, leaving 12 bases between them. Germline V gene lookup returns CDR1 SSHAT and CDR2 FNYEAQ (reference sequence). The CDR3 covers 13 residues. CDR3 DNA: TGTGCCAGCAGCAGGGGCCCAGGGGAGACCCAGTACTTC. Its protein is CASSRGPGETQYF.

The chain links TRBV25-1 to TRBJ2-3; D remains unclear. V lost 6 bases and J lost 3, with 7 bases in between. This CDR3 is built from 12 residues. The germline V gene has CDR1 MGHDK and CDR2 SYGVNS. CDR3 in DNA: TGTGCCAGCAGAGGTGGGACAGATACGCAGTATTTT. Protein product: CASRGGTDTQYF.

This clone has a handful of counts. The rearrangement joins TRBV2 to TRBJ2-5; D may be TRBD2 (6 bases). The CDR3 loop spans 14 amino acids. Germline assignment: CDR1 SNHLY and CDR2 FYNNEI. V lost 8 bases, J lost 5 bases, and 18 bases lay in between. The CDR3 coding sequence is TGTGCCAGCGTTGAACTAGCAGGAGGGGAGACCCAGTACTTC. Translating gives CASVELAGGETQYF.

J is TRBJ1-2 and V is TRBV9, with 7 nucleotides matching TRBD1. The CDR3 is 14 amino acids. J was trimmed by 9 bases and V by 0 bases; bases with no gene match: 8. Germline V gene sequence: CDR1 SGDLS, CDR2 YYNGEE. The CDR3 DNA follows: TGTGCCAGCAGCGTAGATGCGACAGGGAGTAGCTACACCTTC. The encoded protein is CASSVDATGSSYTF.

The gene calls are TRBV7-2 and TRBJ2-1; 10 bases line up with TRBD2. Losses at the gene ends were 5 bases for V and 6 bases for J; bases not matched to a gene: 4. From germline, CDR1 is SGHTA and CDR2 FQGNSA. The CDR3 has 14 amino acids. The CDR3 region has the DNA TGTGCCAGCAGCCCTAGCGGGAGTGGCAATGAGCAGTTCTTC. Its protein product is CASSPSGSGNEQFF.

This chain links TRBV14 with TRBJ2-7; TRBD2 matches 14 bases. With 4 bases clipped from V and 2 bases from J, the junction kept 16 bases outside the gene matches. The length of the CDR3 is 20 residues. Germline CDR1 SGHDN, CDR2 FVKESK. The CDR3 region is CASSRVVPGLAGVTTYEQYF. CDR3 nucleotide sequence: TGTGCCAGCAGCCGTGTAGTCCCGGGACTAGCGGGAGTTACCACCTACGAGCAGTACTTC.

The chain employs TRBV20-1 and TRBJ2-1; possibly TRBD1 or TRBD2 for D (5 bases each). The CDR3 is 11 residues long. Germline V gene lookup returns CDR1 DFQATT and CDR2 SNEGSKA (reference sequence). Trimming took 5 bases from V and 10 from J, leaving 12 bases between them. The CDR3 coding sequence is TGCAGTGCTGGAATCGGGACCGAGCAGTTCTTC. Translating gives CSAGIGTEQFF.

The V call is TRBV10-2, the J call TRBJ1-1; no firm D call. This CDR3 is built from 13 residues. Germline V gene data show CDR1 as WSHSY and CDR2 as SAAADI. Trimming removed 2 bases from V and 6 bases from J, with 10 bases in between. The CDR3 DNA reads as TGCGCCAGCAGTGAGATGGGTAGCGCTGAAGCTTTCTTT. Translating gives CASSEMGSAEAFF.

The CDR3 loop reads CASSDPMVNNEQFF. Written as DNA, the CDR3 is TGTGCCAGCAGTGATCCCATGGTTAACAATGAGCAGTTCTTC. This chain uses TRBV2 with TRBJ2-1, with D uncertain. Trimming took off 3 bases at V and 5 bases at J, with 11 bases between the two ends. The CDR3 covers 14 residues. Germline CDR1 and CDR2: SNHLY and FYNNEI. Full variable domain (rest looked up from reference TRBV2 and TRBJ2-1): EPEVTQTPSHQVTQMGQEVILRCVPISNHLYFYWYRQILGQKVEFLVSFYNNEISEKSEIFDDQFSVERPDGSNFTLKIRSTKLEDSAMYFCASSDPMVNNEQFFGPGTRLTVL.

Turning to this clone: A much bigger clone sits one base away, suggesting this may be a read error. The CDR3 sequence is CASSPALGENNEQFF. The CDR3 coding sequence is TGTGCCAGCTCACCAGCGCTAGGTGAAAACAATGAGCAGTTCTTC. V gene TRBV18 combines with J gene TRBJ2-1, with D hard to call. V shed 2 bases and J shed 5 bases, with 13 bases lying between them. Germline V gives CDR1 KGHSH, CDR2 LQKENI. The length of the CDR3 is 15 residues.

This chain links TRBV2 with TRBJ2-1, with 8 bases fitting TRBD1. Trimming removed 6 bases from V and 7 bases from J; junction bases left unmatched: 8. Germline lookup yields CDR1 SNHLY and CDR2 FYNNEI. There are 14 residues in the CDR3. The CDR3: CASRDRGFGNEQFF. The CDR3 bases are TGTGCCAGCAGAGACAGGGGCTTTGGGAATGAGCAGTTCTTC.

J is TRBJ1-6 and V is TRBV10-3, with 9 bases fitting TRBD1. J gave up 7 bases and V 2 bases, and 3 bases lay outside the gene matches. The CDR3 contains 15 residues. CDR1 is ENHRY and CDR2 is SYGVKD in the germline V gene. CDR3: CAISEGTGKNSPLHF. The CDR3 DNA reads TGTGCCATCAGTGAGGGGACAGGGAAGAATTCACCCCTCCACTTT.

This clone was observed a few times. The CDR3 here is CASSMTLNTGELFF. The CDR3 DNA reads TGTGCCAGCAGTATGACACTCAACACCGGGGAGCTGTTTTTT. The V gene is TRBV6-6, the J gene TRBJ2-2; no clear D. The germline V gene encodes CDR1 MNHNY and CDR2 SVGAGI (reference sequence). Trimming cost V 5 bases and J 2 bases, with 9 bases left between them. The CDR3 extends over 14 amino acids.

This chain connects TRBV5-1 to TRBJ2-7, with D tentatively TRBD1 (6 bases). V lost 4 bases and J 3 bases, leaving 17 bases between the germline ends. The CDR3 covers 15 residues. Per germline, CDR1 SGHRS and CDR2 YFSETQ. In nucleotides, the CDR3 is TGCGCCAGCAGCCCCGGTCTCGGACAGCTCTACGAGCAGTACTTC. It specifies CASSPGLGQLYEQYF.